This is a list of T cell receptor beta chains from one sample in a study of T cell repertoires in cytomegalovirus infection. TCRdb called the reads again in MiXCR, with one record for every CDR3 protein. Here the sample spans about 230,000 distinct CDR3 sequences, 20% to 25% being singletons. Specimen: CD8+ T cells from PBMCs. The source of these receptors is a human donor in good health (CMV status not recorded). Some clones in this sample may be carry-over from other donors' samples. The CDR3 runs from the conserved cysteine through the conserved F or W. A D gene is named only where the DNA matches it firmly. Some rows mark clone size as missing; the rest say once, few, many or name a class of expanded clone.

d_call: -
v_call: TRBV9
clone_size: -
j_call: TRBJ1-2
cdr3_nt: TGTGCCAGCAGCGAGTCCGGGGTTAGCTATGGCTACACCTTC
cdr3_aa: CASSESGVSYGYTF

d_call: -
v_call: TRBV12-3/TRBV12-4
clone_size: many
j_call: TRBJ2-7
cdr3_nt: TGTGCCAGCAGTGGCGAAGGAGGGGGGGCGGGGGAGCAGTACTTC
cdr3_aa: CASSGEGGGAGEQYF

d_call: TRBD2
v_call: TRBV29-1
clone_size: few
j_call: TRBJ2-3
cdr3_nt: TGCAGCGTTCTAGCGGGGGGAAGTTCAGATACGCAGTATTTT
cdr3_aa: CSVLAGGSSDTQYF

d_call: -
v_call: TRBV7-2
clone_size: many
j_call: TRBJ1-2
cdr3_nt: TGTGCCAGCAGCTTAATGAAAACGACCTTGCTGATCTATGGCTACACCTTC
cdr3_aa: CASSLMKTTLLIYGYTF

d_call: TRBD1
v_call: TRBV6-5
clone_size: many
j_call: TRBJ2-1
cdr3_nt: TGTGCCAGCAGTTACTACCAGGGGGTCAATGAGCAGTTCTTC
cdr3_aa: CASSYYQGVNEQFF

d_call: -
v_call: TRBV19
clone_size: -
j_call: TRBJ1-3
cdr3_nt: TGTGCCAGTAGCGAGACAGTATACTCTGGAAACACCATATATTTT
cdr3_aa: CASSETVYSGNTIYF

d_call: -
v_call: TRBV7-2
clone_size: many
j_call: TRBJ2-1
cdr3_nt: TGTGCCAGCAGCTTCACCGACAGGCCCGATGAGCAGTTCTTC
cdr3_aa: CASSFTDRPDEQFF

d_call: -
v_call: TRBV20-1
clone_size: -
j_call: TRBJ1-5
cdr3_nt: TGCAGTGCTAGATCCGGGGAAGGATACAGCAATCAGCCCCAGCATTTT
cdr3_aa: CSARSGEGYSNQPQHF

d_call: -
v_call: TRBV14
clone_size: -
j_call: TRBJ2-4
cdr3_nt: TGTGCCAGCAGCCCGAACTCTTTGGACATTCAGTACTTC
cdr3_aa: CASSPNSLDIQYF

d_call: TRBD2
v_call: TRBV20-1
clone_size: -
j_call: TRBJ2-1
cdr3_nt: TGCAGTGCTAGAGATTACGCGGGGGGTAACAATGAGCAGTTCTTC
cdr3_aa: CSARDYAGGNNEQFF

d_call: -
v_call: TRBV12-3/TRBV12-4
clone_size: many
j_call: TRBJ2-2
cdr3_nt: TGTGCCAGCAGCTCAGGGGGGACCACCGGGGAGCTGTTTTTT
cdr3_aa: CASSSGGTTGELFF

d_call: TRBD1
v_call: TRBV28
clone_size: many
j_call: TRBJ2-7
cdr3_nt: TGTGCCAGCAGTTTCGGGCAGGGGGCGTCCCCCTACGAGCAGTACTTC
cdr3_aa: CASSFGQGASPYEQYF

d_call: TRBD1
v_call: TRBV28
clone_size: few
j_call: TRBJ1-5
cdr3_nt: TGTGCCAGCAGTGGGGGACAGGGCCTAAATCAGCCCCAGCATTTT
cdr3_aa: CASSGGQGLNQPQHF

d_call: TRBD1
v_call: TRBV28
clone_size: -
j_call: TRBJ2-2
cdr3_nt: TGTGCCAGCATCGGAACAGGGGACACCGGGGAGCTGTTTTTT
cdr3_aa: CASIGTGDTGELFF

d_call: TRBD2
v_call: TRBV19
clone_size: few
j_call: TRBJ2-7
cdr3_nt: TGTGCCAGTAGTTATAGCGGGGGCCGACTCTACGAGCAGTACTTC
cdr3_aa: CASSYSGGRLYEQYF

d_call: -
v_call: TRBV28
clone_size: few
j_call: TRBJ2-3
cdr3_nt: TGTGCCAGCAGTTCCCCCGCAGGGCTTACCCCAGATACGCAGTATTTT
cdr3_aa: CASSSPAGLTPDTQYF

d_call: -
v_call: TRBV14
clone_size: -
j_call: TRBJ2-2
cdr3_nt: TGTGCCAGCAGCCAGTGGAGGGGATTCAGCGGGGAGCTGTTTTTT
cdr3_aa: CASSQWRGFSGELFF

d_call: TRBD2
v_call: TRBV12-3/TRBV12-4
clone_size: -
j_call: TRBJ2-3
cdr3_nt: TGTGCCAGCAGTTGGCCCGGGGGGGGAAGCACAGATACGCAGTATTTT
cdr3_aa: CASSWPGGGSTDTQYF

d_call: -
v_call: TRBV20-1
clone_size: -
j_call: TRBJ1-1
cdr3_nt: TGCAGTGCTAGAGTCCGGGCCCCGGGGACCACTGAAGCTTTCTTT
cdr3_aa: CSARVRAPGTTEAFF

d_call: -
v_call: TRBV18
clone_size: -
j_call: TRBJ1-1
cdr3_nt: TGTGCCAGCATTGGTGCGGGGAACACTGAAGCTTTCTTT
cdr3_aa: CASIGAGNTEAFF

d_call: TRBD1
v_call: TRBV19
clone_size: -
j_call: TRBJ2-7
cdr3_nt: TGTGCCAGTAGTATCGAGGGGGCCCACGAGCAGTACTTC
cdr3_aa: CASSIEGAHEQYF

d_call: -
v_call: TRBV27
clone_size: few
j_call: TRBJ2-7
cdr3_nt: TGTGCCAGCAGTTCACCCAGGGGTGCCCTCTACGAGCAGTACTTC
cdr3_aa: CASSSPRGALYEQYF

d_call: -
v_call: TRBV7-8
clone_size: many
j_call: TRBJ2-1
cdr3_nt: TGTGCCAGCAGCTTTCCTTCCGGGACCCCGGCGGATGAGCAGTTCTTC
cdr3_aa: CASSFPSGTPADEQFF

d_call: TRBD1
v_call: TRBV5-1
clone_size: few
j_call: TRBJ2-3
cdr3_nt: TGCGCCAGCAGCTTGGCCGGGACAGGGGGATACCCTAGCACAGATACGCAGTATTTT
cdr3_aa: CASSLAGTGGYPSTDTQYF

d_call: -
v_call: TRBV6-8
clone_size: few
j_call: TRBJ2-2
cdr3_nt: TGTGCCAGCACCCCCGGACTCATCACCGGGGAGCTGTTTTTT
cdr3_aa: CASTPGLITGELFF

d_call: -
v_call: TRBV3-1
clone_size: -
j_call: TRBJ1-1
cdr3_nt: TGTGCCAGCAGCCTACGAAGTGGGTCTTTTCCAAACACTGAAGCTTCCTTT
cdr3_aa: CASSLRSGSFPNTEASF

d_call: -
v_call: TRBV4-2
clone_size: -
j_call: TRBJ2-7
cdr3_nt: TGTGCCAGCAGCCAGGGTCGGCGGGGGCGCAATTCGATGTTGTACGAGCAGTACTTC
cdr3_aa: CASSQGRRGRNSMLYEQYF

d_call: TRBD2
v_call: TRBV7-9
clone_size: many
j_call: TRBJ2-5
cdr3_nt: TGTGCCAGCACGGGGGGGCTACAAGAGACCCAGTACTTC
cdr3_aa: CASTGGLQETQYF

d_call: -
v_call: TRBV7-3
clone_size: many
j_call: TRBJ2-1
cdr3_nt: TGTGCCAGCAGCTTAATTGGGGGCAGTGAGCAGTTCTTC
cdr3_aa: CASSLIGGSEQFF

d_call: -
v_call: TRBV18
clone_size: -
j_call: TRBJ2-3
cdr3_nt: TGTGCCAGCTCACCAATCGCTACCACAGATACGCAGTATTTT
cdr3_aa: CASSPIATTDTQYF

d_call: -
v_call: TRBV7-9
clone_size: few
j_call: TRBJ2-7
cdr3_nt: TGTGCCAGCAGCTCTACGAGGGCGGGGTATACCTACGAGCAGTACTTC
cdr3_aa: CASSSTRAGYTYEQYF

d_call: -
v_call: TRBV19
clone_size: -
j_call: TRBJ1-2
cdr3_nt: TGTGCCAGTAGTATTGGCAACTGGGATGGCTACACCTTC
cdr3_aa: CASSIGNWDGYTF

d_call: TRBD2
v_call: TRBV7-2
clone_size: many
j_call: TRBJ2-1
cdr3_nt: TGTGCCAGCAGCTTAGAATTAGCGGGGGGTAGCTCCTACAATGAGCAGTTCTTC
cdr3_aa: CASSLELAGGSSYNEQFF

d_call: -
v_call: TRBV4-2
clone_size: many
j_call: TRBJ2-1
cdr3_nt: TGTGCCAGCAGTACCACCCCAGAACTTTACAATGAGCAGTTCTTC
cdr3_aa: CASSTTPELYNEQFF

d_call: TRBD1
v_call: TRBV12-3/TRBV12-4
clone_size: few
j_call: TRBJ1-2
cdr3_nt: TGTGCCAGCAGTTTAGGGAGGACAGGGATGGGGAGTCCATATGGCTACACCTTC
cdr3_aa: CASSLGRTGMGSPYGYTF

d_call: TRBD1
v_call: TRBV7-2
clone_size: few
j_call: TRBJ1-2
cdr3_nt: TGTGCCAGCAGCCTGCTCCGTACGACAGGGGACTATGGCTACACCTTC
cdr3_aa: CASSLLRTTGDYGYTF

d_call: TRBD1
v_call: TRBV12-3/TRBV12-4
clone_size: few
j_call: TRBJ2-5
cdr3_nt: TGTGCCAGCGGCTTATACAGGGGCTCCCAGGAGACCCAGTACTTC
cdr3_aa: CASGLYRGSQETQYF